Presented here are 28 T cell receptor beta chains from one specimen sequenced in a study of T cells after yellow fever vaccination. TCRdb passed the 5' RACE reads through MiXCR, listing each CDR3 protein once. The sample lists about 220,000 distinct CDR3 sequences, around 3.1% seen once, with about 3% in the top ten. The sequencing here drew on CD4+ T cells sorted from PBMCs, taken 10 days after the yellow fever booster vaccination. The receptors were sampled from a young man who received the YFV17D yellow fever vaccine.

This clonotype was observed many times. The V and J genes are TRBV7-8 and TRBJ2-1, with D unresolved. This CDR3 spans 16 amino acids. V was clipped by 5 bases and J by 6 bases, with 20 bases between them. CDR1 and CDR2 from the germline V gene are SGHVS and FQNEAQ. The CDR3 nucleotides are TGTGCCAGCAGCCCCCGACCTCCACCCGACGGCAATGAGCAGTTCTTC. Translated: CASSPRPPPDGNEQFF.

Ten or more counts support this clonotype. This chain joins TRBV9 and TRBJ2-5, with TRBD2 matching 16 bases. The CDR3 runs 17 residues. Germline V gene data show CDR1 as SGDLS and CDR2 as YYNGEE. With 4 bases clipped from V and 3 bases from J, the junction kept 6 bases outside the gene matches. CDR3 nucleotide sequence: TGTGCCAGCAGCCATGGGACTAGCGGGGGGGCTGAAGAGACCCAGTACTTC. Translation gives CASSHGTSGGAEETQYF.

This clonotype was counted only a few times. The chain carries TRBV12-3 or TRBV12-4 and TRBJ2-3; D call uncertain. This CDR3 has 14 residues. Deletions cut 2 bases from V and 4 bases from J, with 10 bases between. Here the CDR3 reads CASSLRITSDTQYF. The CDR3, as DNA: TGTGCCAGCAGTTTAAGGATCACGTCAGATACGCAGTATTTT.

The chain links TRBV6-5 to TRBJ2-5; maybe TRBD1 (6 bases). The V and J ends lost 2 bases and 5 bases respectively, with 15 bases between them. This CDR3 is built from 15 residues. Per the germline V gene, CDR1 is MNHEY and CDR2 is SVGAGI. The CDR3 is CASSYGGNYDETQYF. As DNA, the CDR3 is TGTGCCAGCAGTTACGGGGGCAACTACGACGAGACCCAGTACTTC.

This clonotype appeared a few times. CDR3 amino acids: CASSTTNQPQHF. The CDR3 bases are TGTGCCAGCTCAACTACTAATCAGCCCCAGCATTTT. The gene calls are TRBV6-6 and TRBJ1-5; no clear D gene. The CDR3 extends over 12 amino acids. From germline, CDR1 is MNHNY and CDR2 SVGAGI (reference sequence). The ends were cut back, 8 bases at V and 4 bases at J, with 9 bases in the middle.

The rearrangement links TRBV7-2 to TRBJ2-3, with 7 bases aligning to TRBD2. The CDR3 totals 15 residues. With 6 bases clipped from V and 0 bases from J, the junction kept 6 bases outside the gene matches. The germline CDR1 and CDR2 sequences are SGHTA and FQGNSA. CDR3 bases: TGTGCCAGCAGGACTAAAGCGGGGAGCACAGATACGCAGTATTTT. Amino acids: CASRTKAGSTDTQYF.

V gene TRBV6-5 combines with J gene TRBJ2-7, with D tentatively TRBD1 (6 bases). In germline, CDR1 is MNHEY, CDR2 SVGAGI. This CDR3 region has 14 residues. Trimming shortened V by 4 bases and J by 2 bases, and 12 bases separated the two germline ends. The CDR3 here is CASSLGTPTYEQYF. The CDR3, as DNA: TGTGCCAGCAGTTTAGGGACACCCACCTACGAGCAGTACTTC.

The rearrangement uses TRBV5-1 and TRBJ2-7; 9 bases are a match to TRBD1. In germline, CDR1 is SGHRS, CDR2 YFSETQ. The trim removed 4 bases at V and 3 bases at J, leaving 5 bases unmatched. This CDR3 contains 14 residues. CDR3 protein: CASSEGTGRYEQYV. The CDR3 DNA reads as TGCGCCAGCAGCGAAGGGACAGGGCGCTACGAGCAGTACGTC.

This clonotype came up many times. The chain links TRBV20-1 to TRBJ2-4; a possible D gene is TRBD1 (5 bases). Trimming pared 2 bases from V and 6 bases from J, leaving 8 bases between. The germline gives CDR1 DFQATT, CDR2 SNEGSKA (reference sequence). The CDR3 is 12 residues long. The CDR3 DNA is TGCAGTGCTAGACCCCAGGGAAACATTCAGTACTTC. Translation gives CSARPQGNIQYF.

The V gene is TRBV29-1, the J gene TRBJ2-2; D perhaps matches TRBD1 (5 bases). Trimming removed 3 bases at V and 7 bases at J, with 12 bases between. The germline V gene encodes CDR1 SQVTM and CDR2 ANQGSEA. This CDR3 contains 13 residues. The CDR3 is CSVDRVSSGELFF. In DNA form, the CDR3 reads TGCAGCGTTGACAGGGTGTCTAGCGGGGAGCTGTTTTTT.

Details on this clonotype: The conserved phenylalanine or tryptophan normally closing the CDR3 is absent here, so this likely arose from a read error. CDR3 coding DNA: TGTGCCAGCCTAGCACGGTCAGGGGAGTATAGCAATCAGCCCCAGCATCTT. This codes for CASLARSGEYSNQPQHL. This sequence joins TRBV2 and TRBJ1-5; the D gene is possibly TRBD1 (6 bases). V dropped 8 bases and J dropped 0 bases, with 20 bases sitting between them. Germline lookup yields CDR1 SNHLY and CDR2 FYNNEI. This CDR3 region has 17 residues.

Here the CDR3 reads CASSPGTGGSNYGYTF. CDR3 nucleotide sequence: TGTGCCAGCAGCCCCGGGACAGGGGGGTCCAACTATGGCTACACCTTC. The V gene is TRBV6-2 or TRBV6-3, the J gene TRBJ1-2; 11 bases match TRBD1. Looked up from germline, CDR1 is MNHEY and CDR2 is SVGEGT. This CDR3 has 16 amino acids. After removal of 6 bases from V and 2 bases from J, the junction contained 8 bases not matched to a gene.

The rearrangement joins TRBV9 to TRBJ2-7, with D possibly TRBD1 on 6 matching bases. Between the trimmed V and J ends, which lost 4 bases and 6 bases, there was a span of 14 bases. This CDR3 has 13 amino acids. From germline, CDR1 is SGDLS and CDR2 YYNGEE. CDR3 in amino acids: CASSRGGSSEQYV. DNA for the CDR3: TGTGCCAGCAGCCGAGGGGGTAGCAGCGAGCAGTACGTC.

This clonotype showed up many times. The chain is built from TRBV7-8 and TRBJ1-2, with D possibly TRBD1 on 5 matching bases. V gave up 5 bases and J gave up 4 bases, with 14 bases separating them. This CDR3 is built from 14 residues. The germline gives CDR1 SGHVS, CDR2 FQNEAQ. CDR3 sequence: CASSPWGRSYGYTF. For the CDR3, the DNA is TGTGCCAGCAGCCCCTGGGGCAGAAGCTATGGCTACACCTTC.

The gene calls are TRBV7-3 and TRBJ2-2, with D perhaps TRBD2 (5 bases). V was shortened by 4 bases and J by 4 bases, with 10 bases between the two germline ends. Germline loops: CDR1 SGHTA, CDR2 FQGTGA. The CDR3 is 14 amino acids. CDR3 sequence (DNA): TGTGCCAGCAGCTCAGAGAGGGTCACCGGGGAGCTGTTTTTT. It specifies CASSSERVTGELFF.

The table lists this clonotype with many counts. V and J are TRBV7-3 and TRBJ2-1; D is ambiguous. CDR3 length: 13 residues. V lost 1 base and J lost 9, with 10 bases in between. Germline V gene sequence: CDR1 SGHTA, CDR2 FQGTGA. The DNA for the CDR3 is TGTGCCAGCAGCTTAAATACCGATAGTGAGCAGTTCTTC. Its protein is CASSLNTDSEQFF.

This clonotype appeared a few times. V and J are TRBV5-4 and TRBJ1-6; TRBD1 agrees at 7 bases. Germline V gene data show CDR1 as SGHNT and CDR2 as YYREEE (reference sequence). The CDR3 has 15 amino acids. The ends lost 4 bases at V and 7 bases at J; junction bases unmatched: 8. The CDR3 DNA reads TGTGCCAGCAGCACTCGCAGGGGGATCAATTCACCCCTCCACTTT. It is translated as CASSTRRGINSPLHF.

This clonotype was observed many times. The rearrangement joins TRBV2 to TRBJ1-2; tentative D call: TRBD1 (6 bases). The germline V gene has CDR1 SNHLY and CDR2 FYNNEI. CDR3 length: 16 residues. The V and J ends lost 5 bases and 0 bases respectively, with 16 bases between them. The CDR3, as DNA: TGTGCCAGCAGTCGGGAGGGGGATTTCGCTAACTATGGCTACACCTTC. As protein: CASSREGDFANYGYTF.

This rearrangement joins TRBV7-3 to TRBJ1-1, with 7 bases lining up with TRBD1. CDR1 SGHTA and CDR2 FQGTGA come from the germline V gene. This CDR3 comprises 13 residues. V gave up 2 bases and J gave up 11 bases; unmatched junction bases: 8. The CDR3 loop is CASSLDRARRAFF. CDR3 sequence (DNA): TGTGCCAGCAGCTTAGACAGGGCCAGGCGGGCTTTCTTT. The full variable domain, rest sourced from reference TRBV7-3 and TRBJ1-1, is GAGVSQTPSNKVTEKGKYVELRCDPISGHTALYWYRQSLGQGPEFLIYFQGTGAADDSGLPNDRFFAVRPEGSVSTLKIQRTERGDSAVYLCASSLDRARRAFFGQGTRLTVV.

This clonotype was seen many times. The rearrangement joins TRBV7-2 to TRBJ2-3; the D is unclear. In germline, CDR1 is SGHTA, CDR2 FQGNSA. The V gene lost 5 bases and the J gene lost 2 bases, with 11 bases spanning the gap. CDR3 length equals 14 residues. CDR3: CASSLRSSTDTQYF. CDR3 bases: TGTGCCAGCAGCCTACGGTCTTCCACAGATACGCAGTATTTT. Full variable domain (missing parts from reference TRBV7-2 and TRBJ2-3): GAGVSQSPSNKVTEKGKDVELRCDPISGHTALYWYRQSLGQGLEFLIYFQGNSAPDKSGLPSDRFSAERTGGSVSTLTIQRTQQEDSAVYLCASSLRSSTDTQYFGPGTRLTVL.

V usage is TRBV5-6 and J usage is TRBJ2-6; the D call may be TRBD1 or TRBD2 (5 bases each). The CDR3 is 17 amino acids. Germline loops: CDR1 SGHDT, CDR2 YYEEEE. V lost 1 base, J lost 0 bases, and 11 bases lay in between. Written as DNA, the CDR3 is TGTGCCAGCAGCTTGCAGGGACGGTCCTCTGGGGCCAACGTCCTGACTTTC. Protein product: CASSLQGRSSGANVLTF.

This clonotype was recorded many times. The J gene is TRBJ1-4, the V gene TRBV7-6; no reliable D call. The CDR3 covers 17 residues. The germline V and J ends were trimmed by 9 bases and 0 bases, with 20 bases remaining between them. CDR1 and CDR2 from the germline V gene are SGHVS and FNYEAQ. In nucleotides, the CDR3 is TGTGCCAGACGGCGGGAAGAGGAGAAAGCAACTAATGAAAAACTGTTTTTT. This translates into CARRREEEKATNEKLFF.

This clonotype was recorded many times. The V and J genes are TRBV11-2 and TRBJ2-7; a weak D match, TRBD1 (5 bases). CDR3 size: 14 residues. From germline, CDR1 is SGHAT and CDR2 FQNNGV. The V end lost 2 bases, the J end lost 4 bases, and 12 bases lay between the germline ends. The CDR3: CASSLNRLPYEQYF. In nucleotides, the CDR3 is TGTGCCAGCAGCTTAAACAGGTTGCCTTACGAGCAGTACTTC.

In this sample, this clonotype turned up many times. CDR3 region: CSVVQGNQPQHF. CDR3 DNA sequence: TGCAGCGTTGTGCAGGGTAATCAGCCCCAGCATTTT. The chain employs TRBV29-1 and TRBJ1-5, with a tentative D call TRBD1 (5 bases). Germline-derived CDR1 and CDR2 are SQVTM and ANQGSEA. V was clipped by 4 bases and J by 4 bases, with 8 bases between them. The CDR3 runs 12 residues.

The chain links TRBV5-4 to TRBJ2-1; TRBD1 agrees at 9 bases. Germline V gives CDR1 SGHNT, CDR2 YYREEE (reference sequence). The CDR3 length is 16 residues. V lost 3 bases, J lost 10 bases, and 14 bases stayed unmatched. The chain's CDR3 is CASSYYGQGPRKEQFF. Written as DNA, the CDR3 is TGTGCCAGCAGCTACTACGGACAGGGGCCGCGCAAGGAGCAGTTCTTC.

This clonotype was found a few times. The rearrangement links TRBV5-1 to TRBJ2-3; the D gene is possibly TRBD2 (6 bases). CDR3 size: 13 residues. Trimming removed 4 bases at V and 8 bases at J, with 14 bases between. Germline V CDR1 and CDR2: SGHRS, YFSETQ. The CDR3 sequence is CASSQGGYGTQYF. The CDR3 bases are TGCGCCAGCAGCCAGGGAGGATACGGTACGCAGTATTTT.

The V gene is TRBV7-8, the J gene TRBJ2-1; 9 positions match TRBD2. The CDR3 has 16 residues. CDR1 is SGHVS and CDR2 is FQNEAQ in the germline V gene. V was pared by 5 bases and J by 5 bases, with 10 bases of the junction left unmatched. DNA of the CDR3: TGTGCCAGCAGCGAGAAGTGGACTAGCGCAAACAATGAGCAGTTCTTC. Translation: CASSEKWTSANNEQFF.

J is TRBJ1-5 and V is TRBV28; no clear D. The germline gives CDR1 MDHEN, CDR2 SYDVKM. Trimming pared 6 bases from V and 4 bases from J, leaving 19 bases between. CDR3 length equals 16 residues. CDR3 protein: CASSPLGEAMNQPQHF. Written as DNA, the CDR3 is TGTGCCAGCAGCCCGCTGGGTGAAGCAATGAATCAGCCCCAGCATTTT. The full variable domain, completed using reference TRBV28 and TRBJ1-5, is DVKVTQSSRYLVKRTGEKVFLECVQDMDHENMFWYRQDPGLGLRLIYFSYDVKMKEKGDIPEGYSVSREKKERFSLILESASTNQTSMYLCASSPLGEAMNQPQHFGDGTRLSIL.